This T cell receptor beta chain appears in the sequencing data of a study of shared clonotypes between healthy human individuals. CDR3 length: 14 amino acids. The V gene's germline CDR1 is ENHRY and CDR2 SYGVKD. Trimming at V came to 3 bases and at J to 8 bases, leaving 4 bases not matched to a gene. Naive CD8 cells lacked CD45RO, underwent positive selection for CCR7 and left out terminally differentiated effector memory CD45RA+ cells. Only in-frame clones appear in the TCRdb table, and some are missing; sequencing was by immunoSEQ multiplex PCR. The sample comprises some 2.1 million clones, over 85% of which are singletons, and roughly 1.1% rests with the top ten.

This rearrangement joins TRBV10-3 to TRBJ2-1; TRBD2 matches 10 bases. Sequencing used naive CD8+ T cells sorted from blood. The sequence came from a man aged 18 to 29 in good health. CDR3 in DNA: TGTGCCATCAGTGAAGGGACTAGCGTCGATGAGCAGTTCTTC. Translation gives CAISEGTSVDEQFF.